This record covers a single T cell receptor beta chain. In Seattle, patients joined the study during active infection and were tracked longitudinally. This sample was included in a study of blood T cell repertoires in COVID-19. Study-wide background: Acute and convalescent COVID-19 samples came from the United States, Italy and Spain. T cells, B-cell-depleted T cells, or PBMCs supplied cDNA or gDNA.

CDR3 size: 16 residues. With 4 bases clipped from V and 0 bases from J, the junction kept 5 bases outside the gene matches. Per germline, CDR1 LNHDA and CDR2 SQIVND (reference sequence). Per the study methods: Estimation of nucleated cell counts relied on the amplification of reference gene primers. Assay: immunoSEQ multiplex PCR; the TCRdb copy retains only in-frame clones and omits some. V and J calls and clone size come straight from that table; D and trimming were deduced from the DNA. The data show about 200,000 clones, over 80% seen once. The sequence came from a woman aged 55-69 years with COVID-19, enrolled during active disease. V and J are TRBV19 and TRBJ1-3; 8 bases line up with TRBD1. Sequencing was carried out using peripheral blood. The CDR3 loop reads CASSTTGQGSGNTIYF. The DNA of the CDR3 is TGTGCCAGTAGTACCACCGGACAGGGCTCTGGAAACACCATATATTTT. The full variable domain, its missing parts supplied by reference TRBV19 and TRBJ1-3, is DGGITQSPKYLFRKEGQNVTLSCEQNLNHDAMYWYRQDPGQGLRLIYYSQIVNDFQKGDIAEGYSVSREKKESFPLTVTSAQKNPTAFYLCASSTTGQGSGNTIYFGEGSWLTVV.